Shown below are 14 T cell receptor beta chains from a single sample sequenced in a study of blood T cell repertoires in COVID-19. Libraries were prepared by immunoSEQ multiplex PCR; TCRdb keeps only in-frame clonotypes and omits some of them. Among approximately 140,000 clones listed, 84% were seen once. The specimen was PBMCs or T cells enriched from blood (not recorded which). The source of these receptors is a man aged 50-59 years in a cohort exposed to, infected with or recovered from COVID-19 (not recorded which).

The gene calls are TRBV11-2 and TRBJ2-3; D call uncertain. CDR3 length equals 15 residues. Per the germline V gene, CDR1 is SGHAT and CDR2 is FQNNGV. The V gene lost 2 bases and the J gene lost 0 bases, with 9 bases spanning the gap. The CDR3 coding sequence is TGTGCCAGCAGCTTAAATGGGCAAAGCACAGATACGCAGTATTTT. Translation: CASSLNGQSTDTQYF.

Comments on this clone: Other nucleotide sequences in the sample specify the same CDR3. The V and J genes are TRBV5-1 and TRBJ2-7; no definite D call. V dropped 0 bases and J dropped 3 bases, with 7 bases sitting between them. The germline V gene has CDR1 SGHRS and CDR2 YFSETQ. The CDR3 contains 13 residues. CDR3 DNA: TGCGCCAGCAGCTTGGTATCTAACTACGAGCAGTACTTC. It yields the protein CASSLVSNYEQYF.

The J gene is TRBJ1-1, the V gene TRBV28; D gene ambiguous. V gave up 8 bases and J gave up 6 bases, with 16 bases separating them. CDR3 length: 13 residues. Germline V lookup: CDR1 MDHEN, CDR2 SYDVKM. The CDR3, as DNA: TGTGCCAGCGCTACTCCAGCGTTGTCTGAAGCTTTCTTT. Residues: CASATPALSEAFF.

The rearrangement links TRBV27 to TRBJ1-4, with TRBD1 matching 7 bases. V was pared by 5 bases and J by 6 bases, with 6 bases of the junction left unmatched. Germline CDR1 and CDR2: MNHEY and SMNVEV (reference sequence). This CDR3 has 14 residues. The CDR3 nucleotides are TGTGCCAGCAGTCCCCCAGGGGGACATGAAAAACTGTTTTTT. This translates into CASSPPGGHEKLFF.

CDR3 protein: CASSQGGLETQYF. The CDR3 DNA reads as TGCGCCAGCAGCCAAGGAGGATTGGAGACCCAGTACTTC. The chain carries TRBV4-1 and TRBJ2-5; no definite D call. The CDR3 is made up of 13 amino acids. Trimming took 1 base from V and 5 from J, leaving 8 bases between them. CDR1 and CDR2 (germline): MGHRA, YSYEKL.

V gene TRBV12-5 combines with J gene TRBJ2-7, with D maybe TRBD2 (6 bases). The CDR3 sequence is 13 residues long. The germline gives CDR1 LGHNT, CDR2 FRNRAP. V dropped 1 base and J dropped 5 bases, with 9 bases sitting between them. CDR3 DNA sequence: TGTGCTAGTGGTTTGGCCGGCGGGAACGAGCAGTACTTC. Amino acid sequence: CASGLAGGNEQYF.

The gene calls are TRBV5-1 and TRBJ1-4; D is possibly TRBD1 (5 bases). In germline, CDR1 is SGHRS, CDR2 YFSETQ. Trimming stripped 4 bases from V and 7 bases from J, with 17 bases between. The CDR3 is made up of 15 amino acids. CDR3: CASSENAGVGEKLFF. The CDR3 nucleotides read TGCGCCAGCAGCGAGAACGCGGGGGTTGGTGAAAAACTGTTTTTT.

This clone was detected once. The chain uses TRBV18 and TRBJ1-6; 9 positions match TRBD1. After removal of 5 bases from V and 2 bases from J, the junction contained 7 bases not matched to a gene. CDR1 and CDR2 from the germline V gene are KGHSH and LQKENI. The CDR3 is 17 amino acids. The CDR3 is CASSDRDRAAYNSPLHF. CDR3 coding DNA: TGTGCCAGCTCAGACCGGGACAGGGCGGCCTATAATTCACCCCTCCACTTT.

The chain joins TRBV30 to TRBJ1-6; the D is unclear. This CDR3 contains 17 residues. Trimming shortened V by 4 bases and J by 0 bases, and 16 bases separated the two germline ends. CDR1 is GTSNPN and CDR2 is SVGIG in the germline V gene (reference sequence). The CDR3: CAWTNPAESSYNSPLHF. Written as DNA, the CDR3 is TGTGCCTGGACCAACCCTGCGGAGAGCTCCTATAATTCACCCCTCCACTTT.

This clone occurred a few times. The chain carries TRBV2 and TRBJ2-2; TRBD2 matches 7 bases. The length of the CDR3 is 13 residues. CDR1 SNHLY and CDR2 FYNNEI come from the germline V gene. Trimming took 7 bases from V and 6 from J; bases not matched to a gene: 5. The CDR3 DNA reads as TGTGCCAGCATTCCCGGGGGGTCCGGGGAGCTGTTTTTT. Translation gives CASIPGGSGELFF.

The chain couples TRBV5-1 to TRBJ1-3; 9 positions agree with TRBD1. From germline, CDR1 is SGHRS and CDR2 YFSETQ. Germline trimming cut 2 bases from V and 0 bases from J; bases unmatched to any gene: 6. The CDR3 length is 17 residues. The CDR3 reads CASSLRDRESSGNTIYF. The DNA for the CDR3 is TGCGCCAGCAGCTTACGGGACAGGGAGAGCTCTGGAAACACCATATATTTT.

By proportion, this clone is medium-sized (0.01 to 0.1%). This chain connects TRBV30 to TRBJ2-2; the D gene is possibly TRBD2 (5 bases). The germline V and J ends were trimmed by 3 bases and 3 bases, with 11 bases remaining between them. The CDR3 is made up of 14 amino acids. Germline-derived CDR1 and CDR2 are GTSNPN and SVGIG (reference sequence). CDR3 coding DNA: TGTGCCTGGAGCCCGGGGTACGACACCGGGGAGCTGTTTTTT. Residues: CAWSPGYDTGELFF.

The chain recombines TRBV24-1 with TRBJ1-2; D is possibly TRBD1 (6 bases). V lost 1 base and J lost 4, with 21 bases in between. CDR3 size: 18 residues. Per germline, CDR1 KGHDR and CDR2 SFDVKD. CDR3 sequence reads: CATSDFTTRGGRIYGYTF. The DNA of the CDR3 is TGTGCCACCAGTGATTTCACTACGCGCGGGGGGCGAATCTATGGCTACACCTTC.

The gene calls are TRBV15 and TRBJ1-2, with D possibly TRBD1 on 6 matching bases. The V end was cut by 5 bases, the J end by 4 bases, with 14 bases between. The CDR3 loop spans 14 amino acids. CDR1 is LNHNV and CDR2 is YYDKDF in the germline V gene (reference sequence). CDR3 protein: CATSSAVRGYGYTF. The CDR3 DNA reads TGTGCCACCAGCTCCGCTGTCAGGGGCTATGGCTACACCTTC.